A single TCR beta chain is shown here with its context. Its specificity is not known. The data are from a study of OX40 agonist ivuxolimab in advanced cancers. Across the whole study: As their treatment, patients were administered ivuxolimab, an agonistic anti-OX40 (CD134) antibody.

Generated by immunoSEQ multiplex PCR, the TCRdb table keeps only in-frame clones and is missing some. The top ten clones hold roughly 7.8% of a sample with under 70,000 clones, roughly 90% of them seen once. J was trimmed by 11 bases and V by 4 bases; bases with no gene match: 11. The CDR3 totals 13 residues. Germline V gives CDR1 SGHRS, CDR2 YFSETQ. The study, taken as a whole, reports: Researchers did not establish what antigens the expanded peripheral T cells target. Some of the lowest clonal expansion was seen in partial responders at 0.1-3.0 mg/kg.

Autoimmune disease history or systemic immunosuppression meant exclusion. Specimen: CD4+ or CD8+ T cells sorted from blood, collected in a trial of the OX40 agonist ivuxolimab. The receptor was derived from an adult with an advanced solid tumor such as melanoma, head and neck, liver or kidney cancer. The V and J genes are TRBV5-1 and TRBJ1-1; the match to TRBD1 covers 7 bases. CDR3 nucleotides: TGCGCCAGCAGCCAAGAAGGGGGCGCGGCGGCTTTCTTT. It yields the protein CASSQEGGAAAFF.